These 21 T cell receptor beta chains were sequenced from one sample in a study of cytomegalovirus exposure and HLA in healthy donors. Primers included in the PCR were 60 Vbeta and 13 Jbeta primers. Only in-frame clones appear in the TCRdb table, and some are missing; sequencing was by immunoSEQ multiplex PCR. The repertoire holds under 200,000 clones, with approximately 80% as singletons. The sample comprised PBMCs. These TCRs come from a middle-aged man in good health and CMV-seropositive.

CDR3 in DNA: TGTGCCAGCAGCTTATTAGCGGGGGGCCGATACAATGAGCAGTTCTTC. It yields the protein CASSLLAGGRYNEQFF. V gene TRBV7-9 combines with J gene TRBJ2-1; the match to TRBD2 covers 10 bases. The CDR3 length is 16 residues. The trim removed 2 bases at V and 4 bases at J, leaving 5 bases unmatched. CDR1 and CDR2 from the germline V gene are SEHNR and FQNEAQ (reference sequence).

This clone was picked up one time. The chain recombines TRBV19 with TRBJ1-1, with 10 bases matching TRBD1. The CDR3 is 15 residues long. With 3 bases clipped from V and 1 base from J, the junction kept 2 bases outside the gene matches. Germline assignment: CDR1 LNHDA and CDR2 SQIVND (reference sequence). CDR3 protein: CASSIRDRGNTEAFF. CDR3 DNA: TGTGCCAGTAGTATTAGGGACAGGGGGAACACTGAAGCTTTCTTT.

As DNA, the CDR3 is TGTGCCAGCAGCTTCAGATTTTACGAGCAGTACTTC. Its translation is CASSFRFYEQYF. The chain carries TRBV5-6 and TRBJ2-7; the D is unclear. The ends were cut back, 2 bases at V and 4 bases at J, with 7 bases in the middle. Germline CDR1 SGHDT, CDR2 YYEEEE. The CDR3 is 12 amino acids.

The CDR3 region is CASSLQGQVPGTSGRAYEQYF. CDR3 coding DNA: TGTGCCAGCAGTTTACAGGGACAGGTGCCCGGGACTAGCGGGAGGGCCTACGAGCAGTACTTC. The genes are TRBV27 and TRBJ2-7, with TRBD2 identical over 16 bases. V lost 2 bases, J lost 2 bases, and 15 bases stayed unmatched. CDR3 length equals 21 residues. The germline V gene encodes CDR1 MNHEY and CDR2 SMNVEV (reference sequence).

This chain joins TRBV28 and TRBJ1-1, with 10 positions matching TRBD1. The CDR3 is 15 amino acids. V shed 6 bases, J shed 5 bases, and the junction held 9 bases outside the gene matches. Germline V CDR1 and CDR2: MDHEN, SYDVKM. CDR3 region: CASRPDRGPWTEAFF. As DNA, the CDR3 is TGTGCCAGCAGACCTGACAGGGGGCCTTGGACTGAAGCTTTCTTT.

CDR3 coding DNA: TGTGCCTGGAGTGCAGCGGGAGGGCGGGCAGATACGCAGTATTTT. It encodes CAWSAAGGRADTQYF. The chain is built from TRBV30 and TRBJ2-3, with 10 nucleotides matching TRBD2. Germline V gene data show CDR1 as GTSNPN and CDR2 as SVGIG (reference sequence). The CDR3 is made up of 15 amino acids. The trim removed 1 base at V and 4 bases at J, leaving 5 bases unmatched.

In its sample, this clone was seen a few times. The V and J genes are TRBV7-3 and TRBJ2-3; 7 bases line up with TRBD1. Unmatched junction bases numbered 1, after V lost 3 bases and J lost 1 base. Germline V gene lookup returns CDR1 SGHTA and CDR2 FQGTGA. The CDR3 spans 14 residues. This CDR3 is CASSFDRGTDTQYF. CDR3 sequence (DNA): TGTGCCAGCAGCTTCGACAGGGGCACAGATACGCAGTATTTT.

V and J are TRBV28 and TRBJ2-1; 8 nucleotides match TRBD2. Unmatched junction bases numbered 4, after V lost 3 bases and J lost 0 bases. CDR1 and CDR2 from the germline V gene are MDHEN and SYDVKM. This CDR3 is 16 amino acids long. The CDR3 sequence is CASSLRGAGSYNEQFF. CDR3 DNA: TGTGCCAGCAGTTTGCGGGGGGCGGGCTCCTACAATGAGCAGTTCTTC. Complete variable domain (other parts from reference TRBV28 and TRBJ2-1): DVKVTQSSRYLVKRTGEKVFLECVQDMDHENMFWYRQDPGLGLRLIYFSYDVKMKEKGDIPEGYSVSREKKERFSLILESASTNQTSMYLCASSLRGAGSYNEQFFGPGTRLTVL.

The chain couples TRBV29-1 to TRBJ2-1; TRBD2 matches at 7 bases. V lost 4 bases, J lost 9 bases, and 12 bases stayed unmatched. The CDR3 sequence is 14 residues long. Germline lookup yields CDR1 SQVTM and CDR2 ANQGSEA. CDR3 protein: CSVVGGSPGGEQFF. CDR3 in DNA: TGCAGCGTTGTTGGCGGGAGCCCTGGAGGTGAGCAGTTCTTC.

The chain employs TRBV9 and TRBJ2-3; possibly TRBD1 for D (5 bases). CDR3 length: 14 residues. Germline CDR1 SGDLS, CDR2 YYNGEE. The V gene lost 3 bases and the J gene lost 1 base, with 9 bases spanning the gap. Written as DNA, the CDR3 is TGTGCCAGCAGCGCTATAGGGGGCACAGATACGCAGTATTTT. Translated: CASSAIGGTDTQYF.

This chain joins TRBV19 and TRBJ2-3; TRBD2 matches 13 bases. The V and J ends lost 4 bases and 0 bases, in that order; junction bases with no gene match: 13. This CDR3 contains 20 residues. Germline V CDR1 and CDR2: LNHDA, SQIVND (reference sequence). The CDR3 sequence is CASSTRTSGSGGTSTDTQYF. CDR3 bases: TGTGCCAGTAGTACCCGGACTAGCGGGAGTGGGGGTACTAGCACAGATACGCAGTATTTT.

This clone was observed a few times. The V and J genes are TRBV9 and TRBJ1-4, with TRBD1 identical over 8 bases. J was trimmed by 3 bases and V by 4 bases; bases with no gene match: 2. The CDR3 contains 14 residues. Per germline, CDR1 SGDLS and CDR2 YYNGEE. CDR3 region: CASSTTGANEKLFF. DNA of the CDR3: TGTGCCAGCAGCACGACAGGGGCTAATGAAAAACTGTTTTTT.

V gene TRBV6-1 combines with J gene TRBJ2-2; TRBD2 might be the D (6 bases). The CDR3 sequence is 14 residues long. Germline V lookup: CDR1 MNHNS, CDR2 SASEGT. V lost 8 bases to trimming and J lost 1 base, with 11 bases between them. The CDR3 coding sequence is TGTGCCAGCGTAGCGGCACTGAACACCGGGGAGCTGTTTTTT. Translated, it gives CASVAALNTGELFF.

V is TRBV28 and J is TRBJ1-3; tentatively, D is TRBD1 (5 bases). The V gene's germline CDR1 is MDHEN and CDR2 SYDVKM. The CDR3 loop spans 15 amino acids. Trimming pared 5 bases from V and 7 bases from J, leaving 18 bases between. CDR3 amino acids: CASSTHGQGYNTIYF. CDR3 DNA: TGTGCCAGCAGTACCCACGGGCAGGGCTATAACACCATATATTTT.

The chain combines TRBV10-3 with TRBJ2-3, with 9 bases matching TRBD2. This CDR3 has 17 residues. Germline V lookup: CDR1 ENHRY, CDR2 SYGVKD. V trimming: 2 bases; J trimming: 0 bases; junction bases outside the gene matches: 6. The CDR3 here is CAISEPVAGVSTDTQYF. The CDR3, as DNA: TGTGCCATCAGTGAGCCCGTAGCGGGAGTTAGCACAGATACGCAGTATTTT.

J is TRBJ2-7 and V is TRBV11-3; 9 bases align to TRBD1. Germline lookup yields CDR1 SGHNT and CDR2 YENEEA. The CDR3 is made up of 16 amino acids. V lost 1 base, J lost 5 bases, and 9 bases stayed unmatched. For the CDR3, the DNA is TGTGCCAGCAGCTTAGGACTAGGGACAGGGACAAACGAGCAGTACTTC. Amino acids: CASSLGLGTGTNEQYF.

The CDR3 DNA sequence: TGTGCCAGCAGAGAACGACAGGGTAGGATGAACACTGAAGCTTTCTTT. Translating it yields CASRERQGRMNTEAFF. The gene calls are TRBV6-6 and TRBJ1-1; TRBD1 matches 7 bases. The germline V gene encodes CDR1 MNHNY and CDR2 SVGAGI (reference sequence). This CDR3 contains 16 residues. J was trimmed by 0 bases and V by 6 bases; bases with no gene match: 10.

This clone was recorded once. A much larger clonotype is one base distant, so this may be a read error. V gene TRBV28 combines with J gene TRBJ1-2, with 12 bases aligning to TRBD1. Germline V gene sequence: CDR1 MDHEN, CDR2 SYDVKM. The CDR3 extends over 13 amino acids. V dropped 5 bases and J dropped 7; count of bases not matched to a gene: 2. As DNA, the CDR3 is TGTGCCAGCAGTGGGACAGGGGGCTTTGGCTACACCTTC. It yields the protein CASSGTGGFGYTF.

The chain combines TRBV28 with TRBJ1-2; D is possibly TRBD1 (6 bases). The CDR3 runs to 16 residues. Germline V CDR1 and CDR2: MDHEN, SYDVKM. Trimming cost V 4 bases and J 0 bases, with 15 bases left between them. CDR3 bases: TGTGCCAGCAGTTCGCCTCGGGGGGCATCTAACTATGGCTACACCTTC. Translation gives CASSSPRGASNYGYTF.

The rearrangement links TRBV27 to TRBJ2-1; possibly TRBD2 for D (5 bases). Germline CDR1 MNHEY, CDR2 SMNVEV (reference sequence). This CDR3 spans 14 amino acids. Trimming pared 6 bases from V and 3 bases from J, leaving 12 bases between. CDR3 nucleotides: TGTGCCAGCAGGCCCCGCGCGGGCTACAATGAGCAGTTCTTC. This encodes CASRPRAGYNEQFF.

This clone was counted between two and nine times. The V gene is TRBV30, the J gene TRBJ2-5; D possibly corresponds to TRBD2 (5 bases). Trimming removed 0 bases at V and 7 bases at J, with 6 bases between. The CDR3 contains 11 residues. Per germline, CDR1 GTSNPN and CDR2 SVGIG (reference sequence). The CDR3 coding sequence is TGTGCCTGGAGTGTACTAGTGACCCAGTACTTC. Encoded protein: CAWSVLVTQYF. The whole variable domain, remainder taken from reference TRBV30 and TRBJ2-5, is SQTIHQWPATLVQPVGSPLSLECTVEGTSNPNLYWYRQAAGRGLQLLFYSVGIGQISSEVPQNLSASRPQDRQFILSSKKLLLSDSGFYLCAWSVLVTQYFGPGTRLLVL.